What follows describes a single TCR beta chain. Its recognized antigen is unknown. No quality values exist for individual bases; no much larger clone is one base distant. Libraries came from the immunoSEQ multiplex PCR assay. For the multiplex PCR, a mixture combining 60 forward primers for TCR Vbeta segments and 13 reverse primers for TCR Jbeta segments was used. The CDR3 region of rearranged TCR beta genes was amplified from genomic DNA with a multiplex PCR assay. On the Illumina HiSeq System, the amplified TCR beta libraries were sequenced as 87-base-pair reads. In the paper's pipeline: Across the 600 to 700 repertoires, a later analysis counted tens of millions of unique TCR beta chains, roughly 11 million of which were shared by at least two donors. To remove PCR and sequencing errors, raw reads were error-corrected and collapsed into unique sequences using a nearest-neighbor algorithm that merged closely related sequences. CDR3 sequences were aligned to IMGT reference sequences to assign V, D and J gene segments. For a sequence to be retained, a match of at least six nucleotides was required to both a V gene segment and a J gene segment. Rearrangements were called productive when the CDR3 lacked stop codons and stayed in frame with V and J; all others were non-productive. Following IMGT convention, CDR3 was defined as the stretch from the second conserved V-encoded cysteine up to the conserved J-encoded phenylalanine. The earlier analysis of about 500 of the donors excluded sequences that lacked an unambiguous match to a single V gene segment. In an earlier analysis of 450 to 750 of the donors, a V segment was called functional when productive rearrangements were above 56.7%, and segregating when the standard deviation between donors exceeded 5%. A statistical classification framework was built to diagnose cytomegalovirus status from the catalog of TCR beta chain sequences. V and J gene assignment, in a later analysis, came from comparing TCR nucleotide sequences with IMGT/GENE-DB human TR gene sequences. The TCRdist pipeline was used in a later analysis to assign CDR3 sequences and most-parsimonious VDJ recombination scenarios. In a later analysis, each TCR beta chain was defined by its CDR3 amino acid sequence together with its V-gene family, and reads lacking a unique V-gene family were excluded. A later analysis removed 550 to 650 highly shared, low-generation-probability nucleotide sequences to deal with suspected cross-contamination and a sequencing artifact. In a later analysis, a clonal expansion index was calculated for each public chain from normalized within-repertoire ranks of inferred template counts. In a later analysis, generation probabilities were computed with a VDJ recombination model fitted to out-of-frame rearrangements, and the resulting probabilities were checked against IGoR. In a later analysis, hypergeometric tests were used to score TCR-TCR, TCR-HLA and TCR-CMV co-occurrence, with a repertoire-size bias correction applied to TCR pairs. To estimate false discovery rates, a later analysis permuted the HLA or CMV assignments 20 times. In a later analysis, co-occurring TCRs were grouped using DBSCAN, and TCRdist sequence similarity was added for clustering within HLA-allele-positive subsets. Repertoires with fewer than 30,000 or more than 120,000 public chains, plus five repertoires with anomalous nucleotide sharing, were excluded from co-occurrence clustering. TCRdb provides this immuneACCESS table in a form limited to in-frame rearrangements. Some clones are lacking; in checked studies, under half of them reflect an unresolved V gene, and why the rest are absent is not known. The V and J calls and clone size come from that table; D and trimming were worked out from the DNA. Recorded for this sample are roughly 110,000 clones; roughly 76% of them occurred a single time. In total, the top ten clones hold around 12% of the sample.

In total, more than 500 healthy bone marrow donors made up the cohort. Cohort members were all nominally healthy when sampled, although unrecorded immune exposures were likely present. The donor was CMV seropositive and was included in the group of some 290 seropositive cohort members. Every donor gave a peripheral blood sample, and the peripheral blood mononuclear cells from that sample were used for TCR beta sequencing. Genomic DNA was extracted from the blood cell samples with the Qiagen DNeasy Blood Extraction Kit. Spanning cysteine to phenylalanine, the CDR3 consists of 13 amino acids. Of the read, only the CDR3 DNA is kept; its 39 bases are in frame from base 1. CDR1 and CDR2 are drawn from the germline V gene: SNHLY, FYNNEI. Cut back by 3 bases and 7 bases, the V and J ends lie 12 bases apart. These data come from a study of cytomegalovirus exposure and HLA in healthy donors listed by TCRdb under 2017. With regard to the full study: An earlier analysis of several hundred of the donors reported under 300 Gb of sequence data and 95 million to 130 million unique TCR beta sequences obtained from roughly 170 million T cells. The genetic ancestry cluster associated with self-reported Caucasian donors included 81% of the 300 to 400 genotyped donors. Alongside the repertoire data, information on donor age, sex, ethnicity and CMV serostatus was compiled. Every discovery cohort repertoire had been produced on one sequencing platform. The number of donors typed differed by locus, with roughly 620-630 for A, B, C, DRB1 and DQB1, around 500 for DQA1, 606 for DPA1, and about 450 for DPB1. To predict cytomegalovirus infection status, the study brought together high-throughput TCR immunosequencing, statistical association of individual TCRs with disease status, and machine learning. About five DR-DQ haplotypes were handled as single units for association and clustering because linkage in the cohort was strong. A later genetic analysis used genome-wide SNP genotypes for about 55% of the 666 donors, treating that subset as a discovery cohort. The study used immunosequencing to profile the T cell repertoires of approximately 630 subjects and linked those repertoires to cytomegalovirus serostatus. Rather than using new phenotypic data, the later analysis identified candidate immune exposures from TCR beta sequences and from how often those sequences occurred across donors. HLA typing included class I and class II loci at four-digit resolution. A later analysis re-examined previously published TCR beta repertoires from just over 650 donors and added high-resolution HLA genotyping to investigate patterns of TCR occurrence. In an earlier analysis of more than 550 of the donors, high-throughput TCR beta sequencing was used to judge whether each TCR beta V gene segment behaved as functional or pseudogenic. A separate validation cohort of more than 100 different subjects was used in addition to the 666-subject first cohort. On average, roughly 250,000 unique TCR beta nucleotide sequences were sequenced per donor among fewer than 500 genotyped donors of the cohort, with roughly 19% of those sequences being non-productive. Approximately 300 gigabases of sequencing data and approximately 92 million unique TCR sequences made up an early release that covered nearly 650 HLA-typed donors. The aim of the study was to test whether cataloging public T cell receptors could identify signatures of past pathogen exposure.

On the study overall, not on this receptor specifically: Only TCR beta chains were sequenced in this cohort, and the absence of alpha or paired-chain data limited detectable features. For the cohort, immune exposure information was limited to CMV serostatus. When HLA alleles, especially DR and DQ, strongly co-occurred, attributing TCR associations to individual alleles was difficult. The earlier analysis of approximately 590 of the donors excluded approximately 15 rarely observed V segments, including chromosome 9 orphons, because counts were too low. In a later analysis, more than 15,000 TCR beta sequences were associated with specific HLA alleles at a false discovery rate of 0.05. Compared with the roughly 670-donor mean, donors in an Asian-associated ancestry cluster had fewer N-insertions in productive TCRs, according to a later genetic analysis. A few of the identified cytomegalovirus-associated TCR beta chains were confirmed in vitro to be specific for cytomegalovirus antigens. The sequencing pipeline was judged likely to have produced a cluster of highly shared sequence variants as a technical artifact. A later analysis reported that several top co-occurrence clusters appeared linked to parvovirus B19, influenza, CMV and Epstein-Barr virus. The presence/absence analyses assumed that sequencing depth was roughly uniform across donors, and that assumption may not be true. The authors suggested that the approach could potentially be extended to other disease states and immunological phenotypes. Correlated functional status among segregating V segments might be attributable to linkage disequilibrium, but an unknown experimental factor could not be ruled out. In a later analysis, most CMV-associated TCR beta chains were found to appear HLA-restricted, with HLA associations seemingly driven largely by CMV exposure. The classifier was reported to diagnose cytomegalovirus status with high specificity and sensitivity in both the original cohort and the validation cohort. Most TCR sequences were seen in very few donors, while some public TCRs were found in many individuals. In a later analysis, HLA-associated TCR beta chains were found to be more clonally expanded and to have lower generation probabilities than equally common non-associated chains. A later genetic analysis associated a missense DCLRE1C variant with V-gene and J-gene trimming of TCR beta chains, and an independent cohort replicated the association. A further reported finding was that TCR beta sequences accurately predicted the HLA-A and HLA-B alleles for most subjects in the first cohort. In a later analysis, TCR association rates were found to vary across HLA loci, with the most associated TCRs seen for DRB1 alleles and the fewest for HLA-C alleles. HLA typing was unavailable for some donors at each locus, so association tests used only the typed subset. The 87-base-pair reads could not distinguish some IMGT-functional V segments, including TRBV6-2 and TRBV6-3, so those segments were excluded. Broadly in line with IMGT annotations, most TCR beta V segments showed up in productive rearrangements about 87% or about 30% of the time in an earlier analysis of around 550 of the donors. A total of 150 to 200 TCR beta chains were listed by the study as associated with cytomegalovirus.

The rearrangement combines TRBV2 with TRBJ1-2; the best D guess is TRBD1, with 5 bases matching. The material sequenced was PBMCs. The sequence came from a woman aged 40 to 50 in good health and CMV-seropositive. The CDR3 is CASSEGGVGGYTF. The nucleotide sequence reads as follows: TGTGCCAGCAGTGAGGGGGGTGTGGGTGGCTACACCTTC.